The 3 T cell receptor beta chains listed next were all sequenced from one sample in a study of cytomegalovirus exposure and HLA in healthy donors. The PCR was carried out with 60 Vbeta primers and 13 Jbeta primers. Sequencing used immunoSEQ multiplex PCR; TCRdb keeps in-frame clones, though not all of them. The sample contains about 130,000 clones, approximately 62% of which appear only once. The source material was PBMCs. Receptors were obtained from a human donor in good health.

The CDR3 coding sequence is TGTGCCAGCAGTCCGGGACAATCCTCCTACGAGCAGTACTTC. This translates into CASSPGQSSYEQYF. The chain employs TRBV9 and TRBJ2-7, with D tentatively TRBD1 (6 bases). CDR1 and CDR2 from the germline V gene are SGDLS and YYNGEE. V dropped 5 bases and J dropped 0 bases, with 12 bases sitting between them. The CDR3 spans 14 residues.

This chain joins TRBV5-4 and TRBJ2-6; TRBD1 aligns across 7 bases. Germline V CDR1 and CDR2: SGHNT, YYREEE (reference sequence). V dropped 4 bases and J dropped 0; count of bases not matched to a gene: 7. The CDR3 covers 17 residues. CDR3 DNA: TGTGCCAGCAGCCTACAGGGGTCGAGCTCTGGGGCCAACGTCCTGACTTTC. Protein: CASSLQGSSSGANVLTF.

The CDR3 nucleotides are TGTGCCAGCAAAGAGACTAGCGGGGACCAAGAGACCCAGTACTTC. Translation gives CASKETSGDQETQYF. J is TRBJ2-5 and V is TRBV2; 11 nucleotides agree with TRBD2. The germline V gene encodes CDR1 SNHLY and CDR2 FYNNEI. V lost 7 bases and J lost 0; bases outside the gene matches: 4. This CDR3 contains 15 residues.